This TCR beta chain was profiled in a study of shared clonotypes between healthy human individuals. Input per replicate PCR of unsorted PBMC was 250 to 300 ng DNA, corresponding to 25,000 to 30,000 T cell genomes. The table came from immunoSEQ multiplex PCR; TCRdb's copy has only in-frame clones and leaves some out. The top ten hold 13% of the sample, which has about 490,000 clones, over 65% seen once. Input material: PBMCs. The receptor was derived from a woman aged 40 to 49 in good health. Some clones in this sample may be carry-over from other donors' samples.

The CDR3 DNA follows: TGTGCCAGTAGTCGTCGACTAGCGGGAGGGCAAGAGACCCAGTACTTC. It encodes CASSRRLAGGQETQYF. The chain combines TRBV19 with TRBJ2-5, with 14 bases identical to TRBD2. Per the germline V gene, CDR1 is LNHDA and CDR2 is SQIVND (reference sequence). The junction had 4 bases not matched to a gene; V was cut back by 5 bases and J by 2 bases. CDR3 length: 16 amino acids.